The sample holds one count of the clone carrying this T cell receptor (beta chain). Antigen specificity is unknown. This sample stems from a study of T cell responses to AZD1222 COVID-19 vaccine. There are 14 residues in the CDR3. Germline CDR1 and CDR2: SGDLS and YYNGEE. Trimming stripped 0 bases from V and 5 bases from J, with 11 bases between. Study results and limitations: Nearly half of spike-specific TCRs reportedly target unmutated variant regions. Baseline seropositivity occurred in only six or seven AZD1222 recipients. Donors were largely white British and mainly female; clonal diversity was possibly underestimated.

The table came from immunoSEQ multiplex PCR; TCRdb's copy has only in-frame clones and leaves some out. The repertoire consists of more than 90,000 clones, with approximately 91% occurring once and the leading ten covering around a sixth. It was second doses at about 4 or about 12 weeks that were pooled. The sequence came from an adult who received the AZD1222 COVID-19 vaccine. The chain combines TRBV9 with TRBJ1-1, with D maybe TRBD1 (5 bases). The specimen comprised peripheral blood, sampled 28 days after the second AZD1222 dose. For the CDR3, the DNA is TGTGCCAGCAGCGTAGAGCCTCGGGGGACTGAAGCTTTCTTT. Its translation: CASSVEPRGTEAFF.